The next 18 T cell receptor beta chains were all read from a single sample in a study of CD8 T cells in ankylosing spondylitis. MiXCR was run by TCRdb on the 5' RACE reads, yielding one entry per CDR3 protein. This table has roughly 350,000 distinct CDR3 sequences, less than 9.5% appearing once. Study findings and constraints: Seemingly distinctive of ankylosing spondylitis blood was a TCR beta motif formed by eight highly homologous variants.

No antigen is known for these receptors. The source material was blood, either unsorted or a sorted T cell fraction (not recorded which). The origin of the receptors is a male donor with ankylosing spondylitis.

This clonotype came up many times. V gene TRBV2 combines with J gene TRBJ1-1; the D is unclear. V dropped 2 bases and J dropped 7 bases, with 11 bases sitting between them. Germline-derived CDR1 and CDR2 are SNHLY and FYNNEI. The CDR3 sequence is 13 residues long. CDR3 DNA sequence: TGTGCCAGCAGTGAAATCATGGGCGGTGAAGCTTTCTTT. Amino acid sequence: CASSEIMGGEAFF. The complete variable domain, with remaining parts taken from reference TRBV2 and TRBJ1-1, reads EPEVTQTPSHQVTQMGQEVILRCVPISNHLYFYWYRQILGQKVEFLVSFYNNEISEKSEIFDDQFSVERPDGSNFTLKIRSTKLEDSAMYFCASSEIMGGEAFFGQGTRLTVV.

The table lists this clonotype with many counts. The J gene is TRBJ2-3, the V gene TRBV20-1; no reliable D call. Germline assignment: CDR1 DFQATT and CDR2 SNEGSKA (reference sequence). Trimming left V 5 bases short and J 2 bases short, with 17 bases between. This CDR3 is 15 amino acids long. The DNA of the CDR3 is TGCAGTGCTCCTCGCCTAGTAGGGTCCACAGATACGCAGTATTTT. Translation: CSAPRLVGSTDTQYF.

This clonotype was counted between two and nine times. J is TRBJ2-3 and V is TRBV7-3, with 9 nucleotides matching TRBD2. The CDR3 is 14 residues long. V trimming: 5 bases; J trimming: 6 bases; junction bases outside the gene matches: 6. The V gene's germline CDR1 is SGHTA and CDR2 FQGTGA. Written as DNA, the CDR3 is TGTGCCAGCAGCACGCGGGAGGGCCTCGATACGCAGTATTTT. Translation gives CASSTREGLDTQYF.

This chain uses TRBV29-1 with TRBJ2-7; the D gene is possibly TRBD2 (7 bases). Looked up from germline, CDR1 is SQVTM and CDR2 is ANQGSEA. This CDR3 has 12 amino acids. V shed 7 bases and J shed 6 bases, with 16 bases lying between them. CDR3 in amino acids: CSAGQGGAEQYF. As DNA, the CDR3 is TGCAGCGCCGGTCAAGGGGGGGCCGAGCAGTACTTC.

A few counts support this clonotype. This rearrangement joins TRBV29-1 to TRBJ2-7, with 10 positions matching TRBD2. V lost 5 bases, J lost 0 bases, and 4 bases stayed unmatched. This CDR3 region has 14 residues. Germline V gene sequence: CDR1 SQVTM, CDR2 ANQGSEA. The CDR3 nucleotides are TGCAGCGTTCGAGCGGGAGGGTACTCCTACGAGCAGTACTTC. Translation: CSVRAGGYSYEQYF.

The chain joins TRBV28 to TRBJ1-4; D remains unclear. The CDR3 has 16 amino acids. The germline V gene encodes CDR1 MDHEN and CDR2 SYDVKM. Trimming removed 6 bases at V and 8 bases at J, with 22 bases between. CDR3 nucleotide sequence: TGTGCCAGCAGAGCAAACCAAGGGCTACGAAAGGAAAAACTGTTTTTT. This sequence encodes CASRANQGLRKEKLFF.

The V gene is TRBV20-1, the J gene TRBJ2-1; 11 bases line up with TRBD2. Germline V gene data show CDR1 as DFQATT and CDR2 as SNEGSKA (reference sequence). V lost 5 bases, J lost 10 bases, and 7 bases stayed unmatched. This CDR3 contains 13 residues. CDR3 DNA: TGCAGTGCTCCTCCTAGCGGGAGGCCCGAGCAGTTCTTC. Its protein product is CSAPPSGRPEQFF.

Only a few counts were recorded for this clonotype. The chain recombines TRBV19 with TRBJ2-1; perhaps TRBD2 as D (6 bases). Germline-derived CDR1 and CDR2 are LNHDA and SQIVND (reference sequence). The CDR3 spans 15 residues. V dropped 5 bases and J dropped 4 bases, with 15 bases sitting between them. CDR3 DNA sequence: TGTGCCAGTAGTCAAACTAGCTATAAGTACAATGAGCAGTTCTTC. The encoded protein is CASSQTSYKYNEQFF.

This clonotype has at least ten counts. V gene TRBV7-2 combines with J gene TRBJ2-1; the D is unclear. The CDR3 sequence is 14 residues long. Germline V lookup: CDR1 SGHTA, CDR2 FQGNSA. V gave up 6 bases and J gave up 4 bases, with 13 bases separating them. CDR3 amino acids: CASRTLGPYNEQFF. The CDR3 region has the DNA TGTGCCAGCAGGACTTTGGGCCCATACAATGAGCAGTTCTTC.

This clonotype came up many times. V and J are TRBV10-3 and TRBJ2-1; 7 positions agree with TRBD1. V shed 7 bases and J 1 base; nucleotides not matched to a gene: 4. Germline CDR1 is ENHRY and CDR2 is SYGVKD. The CDR3 consists of 14 residues. The CDR3 nucleotides read TGTGCCATCAACGGGGACAGATCCTACAATGAGCAGTTCTTC. Translating it yields CAINGDRSYNEQFF.

This clonotype was recorded many times. The chain has TRBV7-2 and TRBJ2-2, with TRBD2 matching over 10 bases. The CDR3 spans 17 residues. Trimming cost V 3 bases and J 4 bases; bases outside gene matches: 8. The germline CDR1 and CDR2 sequences are SGHTA and FQGNSA. The chain's CDR3 is CASSFSSGRASTGELFF. The CDR3 DNA reads TGTGCCAGCAGCTTTTCCAGCGGGAGGGCAAGCACCGGGGAGCTGTTTTTT.

The sample holds many counts of this clonotype. The V gene is TRBV5-1, the J gene TRBJ2-2, with TRBD2 matching over 12 bases. Trimming took 2 bases from V and 4 from J; bases not matched to a gene: 12. Germline-derived CDR1 and CDR2 are SGHRS and YFSETQ. The CDR3 length is 19 residues. CDR3 loop: CASSLPLLAGGQSTGELFF. CDR3 DNA: TGCGCCAGCAGCTTACCCCTACTAGCGGGAGGCCAGAGCACCGGGGAGCTGTTTTTT.

This clonotype was found many times. The chain recombines TRBV29-1 with TRBJ2-2; maybe TRBD1 (6 bases). The V gene lost 2 bases and the J gene lost 11 bases, with 12 bases spanning the gap. Germline CDR1 reads SQVTM; CDR2 reads ANQGSEA. The CDR3 has 12 residues. The CDR3: CSVESRGGELFF. The CDR3 coding sequence is TGCAGCGTTGAAAGCAGGGGCGGTGAGCTGTTTTTT.

The chain employs TRBV7-2 and TRBJ2-7; 7 bases align to TRBD1. The V gene end was trimmed by 4 bases and the J gene end by 5 bases; junction bases not matched to a gene: 11. The CDR3 contains 15 residues. Germline loops: CDR1 SGHTA, CDR2 FQGNSA. The DNA for the CDR3 is TGTGCCAGCAGCTCCCGAACAGGGGTCTTGAACGAGCAGTACTTC. As protein: CASSSRTGVLNEQYF.

The sample holds a few counts of this clonotype. The chain joins TRBV20-1 to TRBJ2-1; 12 nucleotides match TRBD2. Germline assignment: CDR1 DFQATT and CDR2 SNEGSKA (reference sequence). The CDR3 covers 16 residues. V lost 3 bases and J lost 1; bases outside the gene matches: 4. CDR3 nucleotides: TGCAGTGCTAGTCAAGGGACTAGCGGGTCCTACAATGAGCAGTTCTTC. Translated: CSASQGTSGSYNEQFF.

This clonotype was observed a few times. The V and J genes are TRBV27 and TRBJ2-7, with 14 bases fitting TRBD2. CDR1 is MNHEY and CDR2 is SMNVEV in the germline V gene (reference sequence). This CDR3 has 16 residues. The J segment lost 5 bases and the V segment lost 3 bases, leaving 6 bases of the junction unmatched. CDR3 sequence (DNA): TGTGCCAGCAGTTTTGGGGGACTAGCGGGAGTTGACGAGCAGTACTTC. Its translation is CASSFGGLAGVDEQYF.

This clonotype was detected a few times. The V and J genes are TRBV5-6 and TRBJ2-6; D perhaps matches TRBD2 (6 bases). The CDR3 is made up of 18 amino acids. V lost 1 base, J lost 1 base, and 15 bases lay in between. Germline CDR1 reads SGHDT; CDR2 reads YYEEEE. CDR3 sequence reads: CASSLRRGLASGANVLTF. CDR3 coding DNA: TGTGCCAGCAGCTTGAGGAGGGGATTAGCATCTGGGGCCAACGTCCTGACTTTC. Variable domain in full (rest from reference TRBV5-6 and TRBJ2-6): DAGVTQSPTHLIKTRGQQVTLRCSPKSGHDTVSWYQQALGQGPQFIFQYYEEEERQRGNFPDRFSGHQFPNYSSELNVNALLLGDSALYLCASSLRRGLASGANVLTFGAGSRLTVL.

This chain links TRBV29-1 with TRBJ1-1, with TRBD1 matching over 10 bases. Germline V gene lookup returns CDR1 SQVTM and CDR2 ANQGSEA. The junction had 7 bases not matched to a gene; V was cut back by 6 bases and J by 0 bases. The CDR3 extends over 15 amino acids. CDR3 sequence reads: CSVRDRGRMNTEAFF. In nucleotides, the CDR3 is TGCAGCGTACGGGACAGGGGCCGCATGAACACTGAAGCTTTCTTT.